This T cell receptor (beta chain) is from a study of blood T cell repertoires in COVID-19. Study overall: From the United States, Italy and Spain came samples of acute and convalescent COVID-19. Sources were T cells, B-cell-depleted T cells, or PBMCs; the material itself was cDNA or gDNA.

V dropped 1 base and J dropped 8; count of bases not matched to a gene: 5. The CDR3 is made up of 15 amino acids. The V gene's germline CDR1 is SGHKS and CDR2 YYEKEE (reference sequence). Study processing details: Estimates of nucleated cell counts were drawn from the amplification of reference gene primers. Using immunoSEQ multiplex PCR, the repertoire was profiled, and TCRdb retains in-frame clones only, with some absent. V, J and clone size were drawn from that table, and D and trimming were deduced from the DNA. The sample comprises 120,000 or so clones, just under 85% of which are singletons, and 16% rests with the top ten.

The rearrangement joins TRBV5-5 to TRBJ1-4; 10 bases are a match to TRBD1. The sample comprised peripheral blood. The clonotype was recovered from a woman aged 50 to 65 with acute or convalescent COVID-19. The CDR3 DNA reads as TGTGCCAGCAGCTTGATGACAGGGGGCAGGGAAAAACTGTTTTTT. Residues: CASSLMTGGREKLFF. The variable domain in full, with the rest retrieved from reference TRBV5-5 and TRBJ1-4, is DAGVTQSPTHLIKTRGQQVTLRCSPISGHKSVSWYQQVLGQGPQFIFQYYEKEERGRGNFPDRFSARQFPNYSSELNVNALLLGDSALYLCASSLMTGGREKLFFGSGTQLSVL.